The 28 T cell receptor beta chains given below trace back to one sample, sequenced in a study of memory CD8 T cells in hepatitis C reinfection. Measured with immunoSEQ multiplex PCR; TCRdb has only the in-frame clones, and not every one. The table records 35,000 to 50,000 clones, more than 75% of them present only once. Specified time point: peak reinfection, 3 to 8 weeks after reinfection detection. TCR sequencing was done directly ex vivo on sorted cells, without expansion in vitro. The sequencing input was naive CD8+ T cells sorted from blood. Source of these receptors: a man between 18 and 35 years old with hepatitis C virus infection.

The chain has TRBV10-2 and TRBJ1-2; a possible D gene is TRBD1 (5 bases). The ends were cut back, 7 bases at V and 3 bases at J, with 12 bases in the middle. The germline gives CDR1 WSHSY, CDR2 SAAADI. This CDR3 has 13 amino acids. The CDR3 DNA reads as TGCGCCAGCACGGCGGGGCGGCACTATGGCTACACCTTC. Protein product: CASTAGRHYGYTF.

This rearrangement joins TRBV28 to TRBJ2-7; 8 nucleotides match TRBD2. With V trimmed by 5 bases and J by 5 bases, 11 bases remained unmatched. This CDR3 comprises 15 residues. Germline loops: CDR1 MDHEN, CDR2 SYDVKM. Here the CDR3 reads CASSPRGGFLNEQYF. DNA for the CDR3: TGTGCCAGCAGTCCTCGGGGGGGCTTCCTAAACGAGCAGTACTTC.

This chain uses TRBV4-1 with TRBJ2-1; D is unclear. The CDR3 sequence is 15 residues long. The germline V gene has CDR1 MGHRA and CDR2 YSYEKL. V dropped 0 bases and J dropped 0 bases, with 6 bases sitting between them. The chain's CDR3 is CASSQDRGSYNEQFF. CDR3 nucleotide sequence: TGCGCCAGCAGCCAAGACAGAGGCTCCTACAATGAGCAGTTCTTC.

CDR3 sequence: CASSQPLAAKNIQYF. The CDR3 nucleotides read TGTGCCAGCAGCCAGCCCTTAGCAGCCAAAAACATTCAGTACTTC. V gene TRBV4-2 combines with J gene TRBJ2-4; unclear D gene. Trimming pared 3 bases from V and 0 bases from J, leaving 9 bases between. CDR3 length: 15 amino acids. Germline CDR1 LGHNA, CDR2 YNFKEQ.

This clone was observed once. The V gene is TRBV7-9, the J gene TRBJ2-1; TRBD1 is a possible D gene (6 bases). Germline V gene sequence: CDR1 SEHNR, CDR2 FQNEAQ (reference sequence). Between the trimmed V and J ends, which lost 5 bases and 5 bases, there was a span of 19 bases. CDR3 length: 16 amino acids. The CDR3 nucleotides are TGTGCCAGCAGCCCTCCCCCCGGGACAACGAACAATGAGCAGTTCTTC. It is translated as CASSPPPGTTNNEQFF.

The CDR3 coding sequence is TGTGCCAGCAGTACGACAGGGTTGAATGGCTACACCTTC. Amino acids: CASSTTGLNGYTF. This rearrangement joins TRBV6-5 to TRBJ1-2, with TRBD1 identical over 7 bases. CDR3 length: 13 amino acids. Per germline, CDR1 MNHEY and CDR2 SVGAGI. V lost 5 bases and J lost 6; bases outside the gene matches: 6.

This rearrangement joins TRBV6-5 to TRBJ1-6; a weak D match, TRBD1 (5 bases). Germline V gives CDR1 MNHEY, CDR2 SVGAGI. The germline V and J ends were trimmed by 5 bases and 9 bases, with 14 bases remaining between them. This CDR3 has 14 residues. CDR3 bases: TGTGCCAGCAGTCTCGGCGGGAGGGGTTCACCCCTCCACTTT. Its protein is CASSLGGRGSPLHF.

The V call is TRBV2, the J call TRBJ2-7, with 7 bases matching TRBD1. Per the germline V gene, CDR1 is SNHLY and CDR2 is FYNNEI. The trim removed 5 bases at V and 7 bases at J, leaving 5 bases unmatched. This CDR3 region has 12 residues. The DNA of the CDR3 is TGTGCCAGCAGTCCCCCAGGGGGAGAGCAGTACGTC. As protein: CASSPPGGEQYV.

The chain links TRBV27 to TRBJ1-1; D gene ambiguous. The V gene lost 2 bases and the J gene lost 0 bases, with 4 bases spanning the gap. The length of the CDR3 is 13 residues. CDR1 MNHEY and CDR2 SMNVEV come from the germline V gene (reference sequence). The CDR3 DNA reads as TGTGCCAGCAGTTTAACGGTGAACACTGAAGCTTTCTTT. It translates to CASSLTVNTEAFF.

The chain uses TRBV15 and TRBJ2-7, with 8 bases that match TRBD2. Germline CDR1 is LNHNV and CDR2 is YYDKDF (reference sequence). This CDR3 has 16 amino acids. V lost 0 bases and J lost 0; bases outside the gene matches: 4. CDR3 sequence (DNA): TGTGCCACCAGCAGAGATTTACTAGCGGTCTCCTACGAGCAGTACTTC. Its translation is CATSRDLLAVSYEQYF.

CDR3 coding DNA: TGTGCCAGCGCTATTGGTCCAGGGGACACTGAAGCTTTCTTT. This sequence encodes CASAIGPGDTEAFF. The chain combines TRBV7-9 with TRBJ1-1; a weak D match, TRBD1 (6 bases). This CDR3 is built from 14 residues. Trimming shortened V by 8 bases and J by 3 bases, and 16 bases separated the two germline ends. Germline V CDR1 and CDR2: SEHNR, FQNEAQ (reference sequence).

The CDR3 region is CSVVDSLNTEAFF. CDR3 nucleotide sequence: TGCAGCGTTGTAGACTCGTTGAACACTGAAGCTTTCTTT. V is TRBV29-1 and J is TRBJ1-1; unclear D gene. Trimming cost V 4 bases and J 0 bases, with 9 bases left between them. This CDR3 comprises 13 residues. CDR1 is SQVTM and CDR2 is ANQGSEA in the germline V gene.

The gene calls are TRBV6-1 and TRBJ1-5; 7 bases are a match to TRBD1. The CDR3 contains 14 residues. The germline V gene has CDR1 MNHNS and CDR2 SASEGT. The V segment lost 5 bases and the J segment 6 bases; nucleotides outside the gene matches: 7. The CDR3 sequence: CASSFHQGGQPQHF. The CDR3 DNA reads as TGTGCCAGCAGTTTTCATCAGGGGGGTCAGCCCCAGCATTTT.

The CDR3 sequence is CASSNRDSYNEQFF. CDR3 DNA: TGTGCCAGCAGTAACCGGGACTCCTACAATGAGCAGTTCTTC. The chain is built from TRBV27 and TRBJ2-1, with a tentative D call TRBD2 (5 bases). Germline lookup yields CDR1 MNHEY and CDR2 SMNVEV (reference sequence). With 5 bases removed from V and 0 bases from J, the gap between germline ends came to 8 bases. This CDR3 has 14 residues.

This chain uses TRBV6-5 with TRBJ2-7; possible D gene TRBD1, 6 bases. The CDR3 spans 14 residues. V was shortened by 0 bases and J by 9 bases, with 15 bases between the two germline ends. From germline, CDR1 is MNHEY and CDR2 SVGAGI. This chain's CDR3 is CASSYSGAAPGQYV. The CDR3 nucleotides are TGTGCCAGCAGTTACTCGGGGGCCGCTCCAGGGCAGTACGTC.

V is TRBV5-6 and J is TRBJ2-1; 7 bases match TRBD2. V was pared by 6 bases and J by 6 bases, with 6 bases of the junction left unmatched. This CDR3 is 13 amino acids long. The V gene's germline CDR1 is SGHDT and CDR2 YYEEEE. The CDR3, as DNA: TGTGCCAGCAACGGACTAGTAGGCAATGAGCAGTTCTTC. Its protein is CASNGLVGNEQFF.

About this clone itself: The junction does not match germline at one end; this may be a read error. V is TRBV9 and J is TRBJ2-3, with 8 bases lining up with TRBD2. The CDR3 runs 16 residues. Germline V CDR1 and CDR2: SGDLS, YYNGEE. CDR3 loop: CAGSVGGGLSTDTQYF. For the CDR3, the DNA is TGTGCCGGCAGCGTAGGCGGGGGGCTTAGCACAGATACGCAGTATTTT.

V gene TRBV28 combines with J gene TRBJ1-5, with 7 bases matching TRBD1. The ends lost 3 bases at V and 5 bases at J; junction bases unmatched: 13. The CDR3 is 17 amino acids. Germline CDR1 and CDR2: MDHEN and SYDVKM. The CDR3 DNA is TGTGCCAGCAGTTTCTCTCAGGGGGACGGACGTGATCAGCCCCAGCATTTT. Protein: CASSFSQGDGRDQPQHF.

The chain is built from TRBV10-2 and TRBJ2-1, with 10 bases aligning to TRBD2. The length of the CDR3 is 17 residues. Trimming at V came to 0 bases and at J to 5 bases, leaving 7 bases not matched to a gene. Germline assignment: CDR1 WSHSY and CDR2 SAAADI. The CDR3 region has the DNA TGCGCCAGCAGTGAGTCGACTCTAGGGACTAGCGACAATGAGCAGTTCTTC. Its translation: CASSESTLGTSDNEQFF.

The V call is TRBV11-2, the J call TRBJ2-7; D perhaps matches TRBD2 (5 bases). CDR3 length: 12 amino acids. Per germline, CDR1 SGHAT and CDR2 FQNNGV. The V end was cut by 9 bases, the J end by 5 bases, with 14 bases between. CDR3 sequence (DNA): TGTGCCAGTACGACTATGGTGGACGAGCAGTACTTC. Its translation: CASTTMVDEQYF. Using reference TRBV11-2 and TRBJ2-7 for the parts outside the CDR3, the full variable domain is EAGVAQSPRYKIIEKRQSVAFWCNPISGHATLYWYQQILGQGPKLLIQFQNNGVVDDSQLPKDRFSAERLKGVDSTLKIQPAKLEDSAVYLCASTTMVDEQYFGPGTRLTVT.

The V and J genes are TRBV4-2 and TRBJ2-2; 7 nucleotides line up with TRBD2. Germline V gene data show CDR1 as LGHNA and CDR2 as YNFKEQ. CDR3 length equals 16 residues. Germline trimming cut 0 bases from V and 4 bases from J; bases unmatched to any gene: 5. As DNA, the CDR3 is TGTGCCAGCAGCCAAGATCGGGGGGAGCCCACCGGGGAGCTGTTTTTT. Its protein product is CASSQDRGEPTGELFF.

This chain links TRBV27 with TRBJ1-1; D call uncertain. The CDR3 covers 15 residues. The ends were cut back, 6 bases at V and 1 base at J, with 15 bases in the middle. Germline values: CDR1 MNHEY, CDR2 SMNVEV (reference sequence). CDR3 region: CASSSFYSSNTEAFF. In DNA form, the CDR3 reads TGTGCCAGCAGCAGTTTTTACAGTTCGAACACTGAAGCTTTCTTT.

The chain combines TRBV28 with TRBJ1-5; 10 bases line up with TRBD1. The CDR3 totals 15 residues. Germline V CDR1 and CDR2: MDHEN, SYDVKM. The junction had 8 bases not matched to a gene; V was cut back by 6 bases and J by 6 bases. The CDR3 region is CASSMTGGAFQPQHF. The CDR3 coding sequence is TGTGCCAGCAGCATGACAGGGGGCGCATTTCAGCCCCAGCATTTT.

The CDR3: CASSLVAGLYNEQFF. The CDR3 coding sequence is TGTGCCAGCAGCTTAGTGGCGGGGTTATACAATGAGCAGTTCTTC. V is TRBV7-6 and J is TRBJ2-1; possible D gene TRBD2, 6 bases. The germline V and J ends were trimmed by 1 base and 4 bases, with 11 bases remaining between them. This CDR3 spans 15 amino acids. From germline, CDR1 is SGHVS and CDR2 FNYEAQ.

For this clone: One end of the junction varies from germline; a read error may be responsible. The V call is TRBV27, the J call TRBJ2-5, with D possibly being TRBD2 (5 bases). With the DNA end fitting TRBJ2-7 better, the J assignment may be wrong. The CDR3 is 14 residues long. Per germline, CDR1 MNHEY and CDR2 SMNVEV (reference sequence). CDR3 bases: TGTGCCGGCAGCCCCCAAGCGGAGCACTACGAGCAGTACTTC. This gives the protein CAGSPQAEHYEQYF.

The V gene is TRBV9, the J gene TRBJ2-2; D ambiguous. Trimming removed 4 bases at V and 6 bases at J, with 13 bases between. This CDR3 has 14 residues. CDR1 is SGDLS, CDR2 YYNGEE, per germline. The CDR3 reads CASSPHSGAGELFF. CDR3 DNA: TGTGCCAGCAGCCCGCACAGTGGCGCCGGGGAGCTGTTTTTT.

This chain connects TRBV9 to TRBJ1-3, with D maybe TRBD1 (5 bases). Trimming pared 4 bases from V and 0 bases from J, leaving 11 bases between. Germline V CDR1 and CDR2: SGDLS, YYNGEE. There are 15 residues in the CDR3. CDR3 DNA sequence: TGTGCCAGCAGCCCCGGGGGGAACTCTGGAAACACCATATATTTT. This translates into CASSPGGNSGNTIYF.

A note on this clone: A read error may produce the germline difference seen at one junction end. The same CDR3 arises from other DNA sequences in this sample as well. The chain recombines TRBV4-1 with TRBJ1-6, with a possible D match to TRBD1 (6 bases). The CDR3 is 15 amino acids. CDR1 MGHRA and CDR2 YSYEKL come from the germline V gene. DNA of the CDR3: TGCGCCAGCAGCCTAGGGGGGGCAGGGAATTCCCCCCTCCACTTT. It codes for CASSLGGAGNSPLHF.